What follows are 27 T cell receptor beta chains derived from one specimen sequenced in a study of blood T cell repertoires in COVID-19. The assay was immunoSEQ multiplex PCR, and TCRdb's table has in-frame clones only and misses some. Altogether over 200,000 clones are present, about three quarters being singletons, with the ten largest covering approximately 3.2%. The sequenced sample was peripheral blood. The origin of the receptors is a woman of 80 years or more with acute or convalescent COVID-19.

The CDR3 bases are TGTGCCAGCATCCCGGGGGGGACAGGGGGCAATGAGCAGTTCTTC. Protein: CASIPGGTGGNEQFF. This rearrangement joins TRBV6-5 to TRBJ2-1; 11 positions agree with TRBD1. This CDR3 is 15 amino acids long. J lost 6 bases, V lost 7 bases, and 8 bases had no gene match. The germline CDR1 and CDR2 sequences are MNHEY and SVGAGI.

The chain carries TRBV13 and TRBJ2-3; 12 bases agree with TRBD2. Germline V gene data show CDR1 as PRHDT and CDR2 as FYEKMQ (reference sequence). This CDR3 region has 17 residues. V was clipped by 5 bases and J by 0 bases; unmatched bases: 6. The CDR3 reads CASSPGLAGTSTDTQYF. Written as DNA, the CDR3 is TGTGCCAGCAGCCCCGGACTAGCGGGGACTAGCACAGATACGCAGTATTTT.

The rearrangement uses TRBV24-1 and TRBJ2-2; 10 bases are shared with TRBD1. The germline V gene encodes CDR1 KGHDR and CDR2 SFDVKD. CDR3 size: 16 residues. The junction had 4 bases not matched to a gene; V was cut back by 2 bases and J by 5 bases. CDR3 in amino acids: CATSDSGTGVTGELFF. The CDR3 DNA reads as TGTGCCACCAGTGATTCCGGGACAGGGGTTACCGGGGAGCTGTTTTTT.

This sequence joins TRBV5-6 and TRBJ1-2; D call uncertain. Germline CDR1 SGHDT, CDR2 YYEEEE. V was trimmed by 0 bases and J by 4 bases, leaving 7 bases between them. This CDR3 contains 13 residues. The CDR3 spells CASSLDGSYGYTF. CDR3 coding DNA: TGTGCCAGCAGCTTGGACGGGAGCTATGGCTACACCTTC.

The rearrangement uses TRBV12-3 or TRBV12-4 and TRBJ1-1; D remains ambiguous. V lost 5 bases, J lost 0 bases, and 7 bases lay in between. This CDR3 contains 13 residues. CDR3 sequence (DNA): TGTGCCAGCAGTCCCTACCTGAACACTGAAGCTTTCTTT. Protein product: CASSPYLNTEAFF.

The chain carries TRBV27 and TRBJ2-4, with 7 bases that match TRBD2. The CDR3 sequence is 15 residues long. CDR1 is MNHEY, CDR2 SMNVEV, per germline (reference sequence). The V and J ends lost 5 bases and 4 bases, in that order; junction bases with no gene match: 8. In DNA, the CDR3 is TGTGCCAGCAGTGCCACCGGGACTATGAAAAACATTCAGTACTTC. Its translation is CASSATGTMKNIQYF.

This chain uses TRBV12-3 or TRBV12-4 with TRBJ2-7, with TRBD1 as a possible D gene (5 bases). The V end was cut by 5 bases, the J end by 6 bases, with 14 bases between. The CDR3 spans 13 residues. CDR3: CASSGSRVGEQYF. The DNA of the CDR3 is TGTGCCAGCAGTGGTAGCAGGGTCGGCGAGCAGTACTTC.

The gene calls are TRBV3-1 (or the pseudogene TRBV3-2) and TRBJ1-2, with 7 bases lining up with TRBD1. The CDR3 is 14 amino acids. V lost 8 bases and J lost 7; bases outside the gene matches: 13. Germline lookup yields CDR1 LGHDT and CDR2 YNNKEL (reference sequence). CDR3 nucleotide sequence: TGTGCCAGCGGGGACAGCCATACCCCCCTTGGCTACACCTTC. Translating it yields CASGDSHTPLGYTF.

This chain uses TRBV7-2 with TRBJ1-6; no clear D gene. This CDR3 has 15 residues. The ends were cut back, 1 base at V and 2 bases at J, with 6 bases in the middle. Germline V gene lookup returns CDR1 SGHTA and CDR2 FQGNSA. The CDR3 spells CASSLDSTYNSPLHF. CDR3 DNA: TGTGCCAGCAGCTTAGACAGTACCTATAATTCACCCCTCCACTTT.

This clone was counted a few times. J is TRBJ2-7 and V is TRBV6-1, with 9 bases lining up with TRBD2. The CDR3 totals 16 residues. V shed 0 bases and J 3 bases; nucleotides not matched to a gene: 6. Germline V lookup: CDR1 MNHNS, CDR2 SASEGT. The CDR3 loop reads CASSEAGAGGGYEQYF. CDR3 bases: TGTGCCAGCAGTGAAGCGGGAGCGGGAGGCGGCTACGAGCAGTACTTC.

V usage is TRBV5-1 and J usage is TRBJ1-2; TRBD1 aligns across 9 bases. J was trimmed by 8 bases and V by 4 bases; bases with no gene match: 3. Germline V gene lookup returns CDR1 SGHRS and CDR2 YFSETQ. The CDR3 has 12 residues. The CDR3 DNA reads as TGCGCCAGCAGCGGGGACAGGGTCGGCTACACCTTC. This translates into CASSGDRVGYTF. Complete variable domain (other parts from reference TRBV5-1 and TRBJ1-2): KAGVTQTPRYLIKTRGQQVTLSCSPISGHRSVSWYQQTPGQGLQFLFEYFSETQRNKGNFPGRFSGRQFSNSRSEMNVSTLELGDSALYLCASSGDRVGYTFGSGTRLTVV.

The V gene is TRBV28, the J gene TRBJ1-6, with D uncertain. Looked up from germline, CDR1 is MDHEN and CDR2 is SYDVKM. The V end lost 6 bases, the J end lost 3 bases, and 12 bases lay between the germline ends. The CDR3 is 15 amino acids. CDR3 in DNA: TGTGCCAGCAGCCCTCGGGGAGGCTATAATTCACCCCTCCACTTT. Translated, it gives CASSPRGGYNSPLHF.

This clone was observed a handful of times. The chain links TRBV2 to TRBJ2-6; TRBD1 agrees at 7 bases. J gave up 0 bases and V 8 bases, and 10 bases lay outside the gene matches. The CDR3 runs 17 residues. Germline-derived CDR1 and CDR2 are SNHLY and FYNNEI. CDR3 DNA sequence: TGTGCCAGCGGGGGACAGCCGCTCAACTCTGGGGCCAACGTCCTGACTTTC. This codes for CASGGQPLNSGANVLTF. Supplemented by reference TRBV2 and TRBJ2-6, the full variable domain reads EPEVTQTPSHQVTQMGQEVILRCVPISNHLYFYWYRQILGQKVEFLVSFYNNEISEKSEIFDDQFSVERPDGSNFTLKIRSTKLEDSAMYFCASGGQPLNSGANVLTFGAGSRLTVL.

This sequence joins TRBV19 and TRBJ2-3, with 9 bases fitting TRBD2. The trim removed 6 bases at V and 6 bases at J, leaving 1 base unmatched. CDR1 is LNHDA, CDR2 SQIVND, per germline (reference sequence). The CDR3 is made up of 12 amino acids. The CDR3 region has the DNA TGTGCCAGTAGCGGGACTAGCGATACGCAGTATTTT. Protein: CASSGTSDTQYF.

V usage is TRBV2 and J usage is TRBJ1-4, with 9 bases fitting TRBD1. In germline, CDR1 is SNHLY, CDR2 FYNNEI. Germline trimming cut 6 bases from V and 5 bases from J; bases unmatched to any gene: 16. CDR3 length: 18 residues. The chain's CDR3 is CASSIRDRVISGNEKLFF. The DNA for the CDR3 is TGTGCCAGCAGCATTAGGGACAGGGTGATCTCTGGGAATGAAAAACTGTTTTTT.

The chain employs TRBV6-6 and TRBJ2-7, with unresolved D. The CDR3 covers 12 residues. Germline-derived CDR1 and CDR2 are MNHNY and SVGAGI (reference sequence). V was pared by 5 bases and J by 6 bases, with 11 bases between. The CDR3 sequence: CASSLQIGEQYF. The CDR3 nucleotides read TGTGCCAGCAGTCTCCAAATCGGCGAGCAGTACTTC.

V and J are TRBV7-8 and TRBJ1-4; TRBD1 agrees at 7 bases. Germline CDR1 reads SGHVS; CDR2 reads FQNEAQ. The CDR3 runs to 17 residues. V shed 5 bases, J shed 0 bases, and the junction held 9 bases outside the gene matches. CDR3 sequence reads: CASSPSWTGSTNEKLFF. The CDR3 DNA sequence: TGTGCCAGCAGCCCATCCTGGACAGGCTCAACTAATGAAAAACTGTTTTTT.

This rearrangement joins TRBV14 to TRBJ2-5, with D possibly matching TRBD2 (6 bases). V was shortened by 4 bases and J by 2 bases, with 11 bases between the two germline ends. CDR1 and CDR2 from the germline V gene are SGHDN and FVKESK. The CDR3 totals 14 residues. The CDR3 bases are TGTGCCAGCAGCCGCCTGGGACTTCAAGAGACCCAGTACTTC. Translating gives CASSRLGLQETQYF.

V usage is TRBV7-2 and J usage is TRBJ2-1; the match to TRBD2 covers 8 bases. Losses at the gene ends were 1 base for V and 4 bases for J; bases not matched to a gene: 3. In germline, CDR1 is SGHTA, CDR2 FQGNSA. The CDR3 has 15 amino acids. The CDR3 loop is CASSLERGTYNEQFF. CDR3 nucleotides: TGTGCCAGCAGCTTAGAGCGGGGGACTTACAATGAGCAGTTCTTC.

CDR3 bases: TGTGCCAGCAGCCGGGACAGGGGTAAAGATACGCAGTATTTT. Amino acids: CASSRDRGKDTQYF. The chain uses TRBV9 and TRBJ2-3; 10 bases fit TRBD1. The ends lost 4 bases at V and 5 bases at J; junction bases unmatched: 4. The CDR3 runs 14 residues. From germline, CDR1 is SGDLS and CDR2 YYNGEE.

The J gene is TRBJ2-1, the V gene TRBV6-5, with 10 bases fitting TRBD2. The germline CDR1 and CDR2 sequences are MNHEY and SVGAGI. The ends lost 6 bases at V and 4 bases at J; junction bases unmatched: 6. The CDR3 extends over 15 amino acids. The CDR3 region has the DNA TGTGCCAGCAGACGCACTAGCGGGGCTTACAATGAGCAGTTCTTC. Translating gives CASRRTSGAYNEQFF.

The rearrangement uses TRBV3-1 (or the pseudogene TRBV3-2) and TRBJ2-7; TRBD1 matches 10 bases. Germline V CDR1 and CDR2: LGHDT, YNNKEL (reference sequence). The CDR3 has 14 amino acids. Trimming took 5 bases from V and 4 from J; bases not matched to a gene: 5. The CDR3 loop is CASSETGGVYEQYF. The CDR3 DNA is TGTGCCAGCAGCGAGACAGGGGGCGTATACGAGCAGTACTTC.

This clone appeared a single time. This chain links TRBV5-6 with TRBJ2-3; 13 bases are shared with TRBD2. The germline V gene has CDR1 SGHDT and CDR2 YYEEEE. V was pared by 1 base and J by 8 bases, with 7 bases of the junction left unmatched. The CDR3 sequence is 16 residues long. This CDR3 reads CASSLLTSGRPATQYF. The CDR3 DNA follows: TGTGCCAGCAGCTTGTTGACTAGCGGGAGGCCCGCTACGCAGTATTTT.

The V gene is TRBV6-5, the J gene TRBJ1-6; 7 bases are shared with TRBD1. CDR1 is MNHEY and CDR2 is SVGAGI in the germline V gene. The CDR3 extends over 16 amino acids. V dropped 3 bases and J dropped 6; count of bases not matched to a gene: 8. CDR3: CASSYTLYRGNSPLHF. The CDR3 nucleotides read TGTGCCAGCAGTTATACCCTTTACAGGGGTAATTCACCCCTCCACTTT.

This rearrangement joins TRBV5-1 to TRBJ1-1; the match to TRBD1 covers 10 bases. J was trimmed by 4 bases and V by 3 bases; bases with no gene match: 6. This CDR3 comprises 15 residues. Germline assignment: CDR1 SGHRS and CDR2 YFSETQ. The CDR3 region is CASSSGRTGGTEAFF. CDR3 in DNA: TGCGCCAGCAGCTCCGGGAGGACAGGGGGCACTGAAGCTTTCTTT. The variable domain in full, with the rest retrieved from reference TRBV5-1 and TRBJ1-1, is KAGVTQTPRYLIKTRGQQVTLSCSPISGHRSVSWYQQTPGQGLQFLFEYFSETQRNKGNFPGRFSGRQFSNSRSEMNVSTLELGDSALYLCASSSGRTGGTEAFFGQGTRLTVV.

The chain links TRBV18 to TRBJ2-5; 9 nucleotides align to TRBD1. The junction had 10 bases not matched to a gene; V was cut back by 4 bases and J by 4 bases. This CDR3 contains 16 residues. Germline CDR1 reads KGHSH; CDR2 reads LQKENI. The CDR3 region has the DNA TGTGCCAGCTCACAAGAGGACAGGGGAGTAAGAGAGACCCAGTACTTC. This codes for CASSQEDRGVRETQYF. Full variable domain (missing parts from reference TRBV18 and TRBJ2-5): NAGVMQNPRHLVRRRGQEARLRCSPMKGHSHVYWYRQLPEEGLKFMVYLQKENIIDESGMPKERFSAEFPKEGPSILRIQQVVRGDSAAYFCASSQEDRGVRETQYFGPGTRLLVL.

The chain uses TRBV6-1 and TRBJ1-2, with D tentatively TRBD1 (6 bases). Trimming took 2 bases from V and 4 from J, leaving 14 bases between them. The CDR3 runs to 15 residues. Germline V lookup: CDR1 MNHNS, CDR2 SASEGT. The CDR3 loop is CASSEPDRFVYGYTF. The CDR3 bases are TGTGCCAGCAGTGAACCGGACAGATTCGTCTATGGCTACACCTTC.